Presented here are 22 T cell receptor beta chains from one specimen sequenced in a study of early T cells in non-severe SARS-CoV-2 infection. TCRdb independently ran MiXCR on the 5' RACE reads; one entry per CDR3 protein. The sample lists 35,000 to 50,000 distinct CDR3 sequences, approximately 22% occurring once. Sequencing used whole blood, obtained at baseline. Every receptor here comes from an adult who was a healthcare worker with PCR-confirmed SARS-CoV-2 infection or an uninfected control (not recorded which).

V gene TRBV7-6 combines with J gene TRBJ2-1; perhaps TRBD2 as D (6 bases). CDR1 SGHVS and CDR2 FNYEAQ come from the germline V gene. Trimming shortened V by 1 base and J by 4 bases, and 17 bases separated the two germline ends. This CDR3 region has 17 residues. The CDR3 coding sequence is TGTGCCAGCAGCTTAGGTGGCACCCGGGGGACGTACAATGAGCAGTTCTTC. This sequence encodes CASSLGGTRGTYNEQFF.

The V and J genes are TRBV6-1 and TRBJ1-2; D is undetermined. Trimming stripped 1 base from V and 9 bases from J, with 15 bases between. CDR3 length: 14 amino acids. The germline CDR1 and CDR2 sequences are MNHNS and SASEGT. The CDR3 region is CASSEGPAFGSYTF. The CDR3 bases are TGTGCCAGCAGTGAAGGCCCGGCATTCGGGAGCTACACCTTC.

CDR3 sequence reads: CASRGTGDSYEQYF. CDR3 nucleotides: TGTGCCAGCAGAGGGACAGGGGACTCCTACGAGCAGTACTTC. The rearrangement links TRBV6-2 or TRBV6-3 to TRBJ2-7; 10 bases match TRBD1. V lost 6 bases and J lost 0; bases outside the gene matches: 2. CDR3 length: 14 amino acids. Germline V gene sequence: CDR1 MNHEY, CDR2 SVGEGT.

The J gene is TRBJ1-1, the V gene TRBV5-4, with 10 bases identical to TRBD1. This CDR3 has 14 residues. CDR1 and CDR2 from the germline V gene are SGHNT and YYREEE (reference sequence). V lost 4 bases and J lost 4; bases outside the gene matches: 4. The CDR3 DNA reads as TGTGCCAGCAGCGACGGGACAGGGGTCACTGAAGCTTTCTTT. Its translation: CASSDGTGVTEAFF.

The rearrangement links TRBV12-5 to TRBJ2-3; D is undetermined. V shed 6 bases and J shed 4 bases, with 5 bases lying between them. This CDR3 contains 11 residues. From germline, CDR1 is LGHNT and CDR2 FRNRAP. CDR3 region: CASGSADTQYF. CDR3 DNA sequence: TGTGCTAGTGGGAGCGCAGATACGCAGTATTTT.

This clonotype was detected many times. The chain has TRBV29-1 and TRBJ2-5; 7 bases map to TRBD1. This CDR3 has 15 residues. The germline V gene encodes CDR1 SQVTM and CDR2 ANQGSEA. V was pared by 4 bases and J by 0 bases, with 8 bases of the junction left unmatched. The CDR3 reads CSVGITGQYQETQYF. In nucleotides, the CDR3 is TGCAGCGTTGGGATAACGGGACAGTACCAAGAGACCCAGTACTTC.

The V and J genes are TRBV7-8 and TRBJ1-1, with TRBD1 as a possible D gene (5 bases). Germline V gene data show CDR1 as SGHVS and CDR2 as FQNEAQ. The CDR3 totals 13 residues. Trimming removed 2 bases at V and 2 bases at J, with 6 bases between. CDR3 nucleotides: TGTGCCAGCAGCTTACGGACAAACACTGAAGCTTTCTTT. Its translation is CASSLRTNTEAFF.

The chain joins TRBV14 to TRBJ2-3; no clear D. V lost 1 base and J lost 4, with 6 bases in between. Looked up from germline, CDR1 is SGHDN and CDR2 is FVKESK. This CDR3 comprises 13 residues. The chain's CDR3 is CASSQVLPDTQYF. Here the CDR3 DNA reads TGTGCCAGCAGCCAAGTACTTCCAGATACGCAGTATTTT.

The genes are TRBV7-2 and TRBJ1-4, with TRBD1 identical over 7 bases. V was clipped by 3 bases and J by 6 bases; unmatched bases: 4. CDR3 length: 14 residues. CDR1 SGHTA and CDR2 FQGNSA come from the germline V gene. CDR3 sequence (DNA): TGTGCCAGCAGCTTGGACAGGTACCATGAAAAACTGTTTTTT. Amino acid sequence: CASSLDRYHEKLFF.

This chain uses TRBV6-6 with TRBJ2-2; 8 bases are a match to TRBD2. Germline-derived CDR1 and CDR2 are MNHNY and SVGAGI (reference sequence). The CDR3 contains 17 residues. The junction had 7 bases not matched to a gene; V was cut back by 2 bases and J by 2 bases. Here the CDR3 DNA reads TGTGCCAGCAGTTACGAAGCGGGGGTCATAAACACCGGGGAGCTGTTTTTT. Translation gives CASSYEAGVINTGELFF.

This clonotype turned up a few times. V is TRBV19 and J is TRBJ2-6; 10 positions agree with TRBD1. From germline, CDR1 is LNHDA and CDR2 SQIVND (reference sequence). The CDR3 runs 14 residues. Germline trimming cut 10 bases from V and 7 bases from J; bases unmatched to any gene: 7. The CDR3 DNA is TGTGCCACCCTGCGGGACAGGGGAGCCAACGTCCTGACTTTC. Translation gives CATLRDRGANVLTF.

This clonotype was counted at least ten times. This chain uses TRBV27 with TRBJ2-7, with D uncertain. Germline CDR1 MNHEY, CDR2 SMNVEV (reference sequence). This CDR3 comprises 11 residues. V lost 4 bases, J lost 2 bases, and 3 bases lay in between. The CDR3 sequence: CASSSPYEQYF. For the CDR3, the DNA is TGTGCCAGCAGTTCCCCCTACGAGCAGTACTTC.

This clonotype was seen only a few times. CDR3 nucleotides: TGTGCCAGCTCCCCGATGAGGGCCGAAGCTTTCTTT. It codes for CASSPMRAEAFF. The V call is TRBV18, the J call TRBJ1-1, with D uncertain. The CDR3 contains 12 residues. CDR1 and CDR2 (germline): KGHSH, LQKENI. V gave up 6 bases and J gave up 8 bases, with 13 bases separating them.

This chain uses TRBV7-8 with TRBJ2-1; D is uncertain. V was pared by 4 bases and J by 6 bases, with 13 bases between. CDR3 length: 14 amino acids. Germline-derived CDR1 and CDR2 are SGHVS and FQNEAQ. The CDR3 protein is CASSSVFNLNEQFF. The CDR3 region has the DNA TGTGCCAGCAGCTCAGTGTTCAACCTCAATGAGCAGTTCTTC.

The chain has TRBV6-2 or TRBV6-3 and TRBJ2-7; D gene ambiguous. This CDR3 is built from 13 residues. The germline V and J ends were trimmed by 6 bases and 3 bases, with 12 bases remaining between them. CDR1 and CDR2 (germline): MNHEY, SVGEGT. The CDR3 nucleotides are TGTGCCAGCAGCCCAGACGGAGTCTACGAGCAGTACTTC. Translated: CASSPDGVYEQYF.

The J gene is TRBJ1-2, the V gene TRBV5-1; TRBD1 matches at 7 bases. Germline V CDR1 and CDR2: SGHRS, YFSETQ. The V segment lost 4 bases and the J segment 3 bases; nucleotides outside the gene matches: 3. CDR3 size: 13 residues. The CDR3 is CASSVGTDYGYTF. The CDR3 DNA follows: TGCGCCAGCAGCGTGGGGACAGACTATGGCTACACCTTC. The full variable domain, with the rest looked up from reference TRBV5-1 and TRBJ1-2, is KAGVTQTPRYLIKTRGQQVTLSCSPISGHRSVSWYQQTPGQGLQFLFEYFSETQRNKGNFPGRFSGRQFSNSRSEMNVSTLELGDSALYLCASSVGTDYGYTFGSGTRLTVV.

The rearrangement joins TRBV20-1 to TRBJ2-2, with no clear D. The CDR3 sequence is 15 residues long. The germline CDR1 and CDR2 sequences are DFQATT and SNEGSKA (reference sequence). V lost 5 bases and J 6 bases, leaving 19 bases between the germline ends. In DNA form, the CDR3 reads TGCAGTGCTGGGAATTATAGGGTGGGCGCCGGGGAGCTGTTTTTT. Its protein product is CSAGNYRVGAGELFF.

The chain employs TRBV12-3 or TRBV12-4 and TRBJ1-1; no clear D. V shed 8 bases and J shed 10 bases, with 11 bases lying between them. The CDR3 is 10 residues long. CDR3 DNA sequence: TGTGCCAGCCTGAGTTTCAGAGCTTTCTTT. Encoded protein: CASLSFRAFF.

This clonotype was seen a few times. The chain links TRBV6-2 or TRBV6-3 to TRBJ1-5, with TRBD1 identical over 9 bases. Germline lookup yields CDR1 MNHEY and CDR2 SVGEGT. After removal of 10 bases from V and 3 bases from J, the junction contained 7 bases not matched to a gene. The CDR3 sequence is 14 residues long. The CDR3 region has the DNA TGTGCCACTGGGACAGGGAATCTCAATCAGCCCCAGCATTTT. It encodes CATGTGNLNQPQHF.

The chain couples TRBV14 to TRBJ1-2, with D possibly matching TRBD1 (6 bases). The germline gives CDR1 SGHDN, CDR2 FVKESK. The CDR3 is 13 amino acids. V was pared by 5 bases and J by 2 bases, with 9 bases between. CDR3 region: CASSGQQNYGYTF. The CDR3 region has the DNA TGTGCCAGCAGCGGACAGCAAAACTATGGCTACACCTTC.

This rearrangement joins TRBV2 to TRBJ1-1, with TRBD1 as a possible D gene (5 bases). The germline gives CDR1 SNHLY, CDR2 FYNNEI. CDR3 length equals 13 residues. V was pared by 6 bases and J by 5 bases, with 13 bases between. CDR3 sequence (DNA): TGTGCCAGCAGGTTAGGGACGGAGACTGAAGCTTTCTTT. As protein: CASRLGTETEAFF.

This chain connects TRBV6-2 or TRBV6-3 to TRBJ2-1; D may be TRBD1 (6 bases). In germline, CDR1 is MNHEY, CDR2 SVGEGT. The germline V and J ends were trimmed by 4 bases and 5 bases, with 12 bases remaining between them. This CDR3 is built from 14 residues. CDR3 DNA: TGTGCCAGCAGTTTGCGGAGACAGGACAATGAGCAGTTCTTC. Residues: CASSLRRQDNEQFF.